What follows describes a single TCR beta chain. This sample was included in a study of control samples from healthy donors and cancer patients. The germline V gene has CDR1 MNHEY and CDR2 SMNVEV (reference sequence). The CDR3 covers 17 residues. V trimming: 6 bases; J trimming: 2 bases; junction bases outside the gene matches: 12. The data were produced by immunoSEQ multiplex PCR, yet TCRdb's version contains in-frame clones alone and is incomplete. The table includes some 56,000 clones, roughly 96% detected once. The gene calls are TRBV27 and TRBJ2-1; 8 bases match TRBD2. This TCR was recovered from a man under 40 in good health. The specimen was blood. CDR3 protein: CASSKRGGRSAYNEQFF. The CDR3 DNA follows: TGTGCCAGCAGCAAACGGGGGGGCCGGAGCGCCTACAATGAGCAGTTCTTC.